This TCR beta chain is drawn from a study of blood T cell repertoires in COVID-19. About the research overall: Samples taken during acute and convalescent COVID-19 were collected in the United States, Italy and Spain. T cells, B-cell-depleted T cells, or PBMCs supplied cDNA or gDNA.

Authors' processing steps: How many nucleated cells were present was estimated from reference gene primer amplification. This table comes from immunoSEQ multiplex PCR, and its TCRdb copy is limited to in-frame clones, with some not included. D and trimming were read from the DNA, whereas the V and J calls and clone size are those reported in that table. In the table there are tens of thousands of clones, under 95% of which are singletons. CDR1 is KGHDR and CDR2 is SFDVKD in the germline V gene. This CDR3 comprises 13 residues. The V end was cut by 6 bases, the J end by 3 bases, with 7 bases between. The J gene is TRBJ2-2, the V gene TRBV24-1; D not resolved. The TCR sequence derives from a man aged 60-69 years with acute or convalescent COVID-19. Sequencing input: peripheral blood. CDR3 sequence: CATSPGYTGELFF. The CDR3 nucleotides read TGTGCCACCAGTCCGGGTTACACCGGGGAGCTGTTTTTT.